This TCR beta chain originates from a study of shared clonotypes between healthy human individuals. Germline values: CDR1 WNHNN, CDR2 SYGVQD (reference sequence). The V and J ends lost 5 bases and 9 bases respectively, with 13 bases between them. The CDR3 is 12 amino acids. Clones were read by immunoSEQ multiplex PCR, and TCRdb kept only the in-frame ones, dropping some. The table shows roughly 2 million clones, with under 97% occurring only once. V is TRBV10-1 and J is TRBJ1-1; tentative D call: TRBD1 (6 bases). The source of this sequence is a young man in good health. The material sequenced was naive CD4+ T cells sorted from blood. As to subset: CD45RA+ positively selected. As DNA, the CDR3 is TGCGCCAGCAGTCCCCCGGGGGGCAAAGCTTTCTTT. This sequence encodes CASSPPGGKAFF.